The 17 T cell receptor beta chains below all came from one sample that was sequenced in a study of T-cell memory formation after mild COVID-19. TCRdb reprocessed the 5' RACE reads via MiXCR and lists one record per CDR3 protein. The sample carries roughly 180,000 distinct CDR3 sequences, roughly 12% recorded once. Sequencing was carried out using PBMCs or a T cell subset sorted from them (not recorded which). The receptors here all came from a man between 18 and 29 years old who had mild COVID-19 (a few samples of this study predate the infection). Cell type and time point are not known.

Only a few counts were recorded for this clonotype. The chain couples TRBV5-6 to TRBJ2-7; D is uncertain. The V gene lost 0 bases and the J gene lost 3 bases, with 4 bases spanning the gap. Germline CDR1 and CDR2: SGHDT and YYEEEE. The CDR3 covers 12 residues. The CDR3 here is CASSLADYEQYV. In nucleotides, the CDR3 is TGTGCCAGCAGCTTGGCAGACTACGAGCAGTACGTC.

Many counts were recorded for this clonotype. This chain connects TRBV2 to TRBJ1-5; D is possibly TRBD1 (5 bases). Trimming took off 8 bases at V and 5 bases at J, with 10 bases between the two ends. The CDR3 consists of 12 residues. CDR1 SNHLY and CDR2 FYNNEI come from the germline V gene. The CDR3 DNA reads TGTGCCAGCGAGGGGCATGATCAGCCCCAGCATTTT. Protein product: CASEGHDQPQHF.

The sample holds a few counts of this clonotype. The chain has TRBV20-1 and TRBJ2-3, with D maybe TRBD2 (6 bases). The CDR3 spans 15 residues. Trimming removed 3 bases at V and 3 bases at J, with 16 bases between. Germline V gene data show CDR1 as DFQATT and CDR2 as SNEGSKA (reference sequence). CDR3 sequence (DNA): TGCAGTGCTAGGAGGGTGCGGGGTGGTACAGATACGCAGTATTTT. It yields the protein CSARRVRGGTDTQYF.

In this sample, this clonotype turned up many times. The chain is built from TRBV29-1 and TRBJ2-1; either TRBD1 or TRBD2 may fit D (5 bases each). The CDR3 length is 12 residues. Germline loops: CDR1 SQVTM, CDR2 ANQGSEA. V lost 7 bases and J 8 bases, leaving 15 bases between the germline ends. The CDR3 loop is CSATDFRDEQFF. The CDR3 nucleotides are TGCAGCGCCACGGACTTCAGGGATGAGCAGTTCTTC.

The chain carries TRBV7-2 and TRBJ1-1; D ambiguous. Trimming removed 1 base from V and 10 bases from J, with 10 bases in between. This CDR3 has 12 amino acids. Germline V CDR1 and CDR2: SGHTA, FQGNSA. The DNA of the CDR3 is TGTGCCAGCAGCTTAGATCGGCTTGCAGCTTTCTTT. Translating it yields CASSLDRLAAFF.

The chain has TRBV20-1 and TRBJ2-3; TRBD1 agrees at 11 bases. Unmatched junction bases numbered 8, after V lost 6 bases and J lost 3 bases. CDR1 is DFQATT, CDR2 SNEGSKA, per germline (reference sequence). This CDR3 is 15 amino acids long. The CDR3 protein is CSARTGTGGTDTQYF. The DNA for the CDR3 is TGCAGTGCCCGGACCGGGACAGGGGGGACAGATACGCAGTATTTT.

This clonotype was observed a few times. This chain uses TRBV7-2 with TRBJ1-2; TRBD1 might be the D (6 bases). Germline lookup yields CDR1 SGHTA and CDR2 FQGNSA. V gave up 3 bases and J gave up 6 bases, with 11 bases separating them. CDR3 length: 13 amino acids. The CDR3 reads CASSFQGRDGYTF. CDR3 DNA: TGTGCCAGCAGCTTTCAGGGGAGAGATGGCTACACCTTC.

The chain links TRBV5-6 to TRBJ2-3; no clear D gene. The CDR3 is made up of 15 amino acids. Germline CDR1 reads SGHDT; CDR2 reads YYEEEE. V was shortened by 0 bases and J by 2 bases, with 10 bases between the two germline ends. This chain's CDR3 is CASSLGGTYTDTQYF. The CDR3 DNA reads TGTGCCAGCAGCTTGGGCGGTACCTACACAGATACGCAGTATTTT.

This sequence joins TRBV6-6 and TRBJ1-1; a possible D gene is TRBD1 (5 bases). V dropped 6 bases and J dropped 2 bases, with 16 bases sitting between them. This CDR3 contains 15 residues. CDR1 MNHNY and CDR2 SVGAGI come from the germline V gene (reference sequence). CDR3 nucleotide sequence: TGTGCCAGCAGCCCAACTCGGGGCGGTAACACTGAAGCTTTCTTT. Translated, it gives CASSPTRGGNTEAFF.

This clonotype has ten or more counts. The chain is built from TRBV7-2 and TRBJ1-6; D may be TRBD1 (5 bases). Germline CDR1 and CDR2: SGHTA and FQGNSA. The CDR3 consists of 16 residues. Trimming stripped 5 bases from V and 0 bases from J, with 11 bases between. The CDR3 coding sequence is TGTGCCAGCAGCCTATGGACACTCTCCTATAATTCACCCCTCCACTTT. Its protein product is CASSLWTLSYNSPLHF. Using reference TRBV7-2 and TRBJ1-6 for the parts outside the CDR3, the full variable domain is GAGVSQSPSNKVTEKGKDVELRCDPISGHTALYWYRQSLGQGLEFLIYFQGNSAPDKSGLPSDRFSAERTGGSVSTLTIQRTQQEDSAVYLCASSLWTLSYNSPLHFGNGTRLTVT.

The V gene is TRBV7-8, the J gene TRBJ2-5, with no clear D. The V end lost 2 bases, the J end lost 5 bases, and 12 bases lay between the germline ends. Germline-derived CDR1 and CDR2 are SGHVS and FQNEAQ. CDR3 length: 14 residues. The CDR3 is CASSLKGVRETQYF. CDR3 coding DNA: TGTGCCAGCAGCTTAAAAGGTGTTCGGGAGACCCAGTACTTC.

This clonotype was picked up a small number of times. The V gene is TRBV20-1, the J gene TRBJ1-2; weak D call: TRBD1 (6 bases). The CDR3 is 13 amino acids. Trimming took 6 bases from V and 1 from J, leaving 12 bases between them. Germline CDR1 reads DFQATT; CDR2 reads SNEGSKA (reference sequence). Written as DNA, the CDR3 is TGCAGTGCCGGGGGGCCCCTTAACTATGGCTACACCTTC. Translating gives CSAGGPLNYGYTF.

This clonotype was recorded a few times. The chain is built from TRBV9 and TRBJ1-2, with D possibly TRBD1 on 6 matching bases. V lost 7 bases and J lost 2, with 12 bases in between. The CDR3 extends over 13 amino acids. Per the germline V gene, CDR1 is SGDLS and CDR2 is YYNGEE. This CDR3 is CASGHRENYGYTF. The CDR3 bases are TGTGCCAGCGGCCACAGGGAGAACTATGGCTACACCTTC. The full variable domain, its missing parts supplied by reference TRBV9 and TRBJ1-2, is DSGVTQTPKHLITATGQRVTLRCSPRSGDLSVYWYQQSLDQGLQFLIQYYNGEERAKGNILERFSAQQFPDLHSELNLSSLELGDSALYFCASGHRENYGYTFGSGTRLTVV.

V usage is TRBV25-1 and J usage is TRBJ1-2; maybe TRBD1 (6 bases). Germline V CDR1 and CDR2: MGHDK, SYGVNS. Trimming shortened V by 3 bases and J by 6 bases, and 14 bases separated the two germline ends. This CDR3 spans 14 amino acids. The CDR3, as DNA: TGTGCCAGCAGTGAGCCCAGGACAGTTAATGGCTACACCTTC. It is translated as CASSEPRTVNGYTF.

This clonotype was seen ten or more times. This chain uses TRBV20-1 with TRBJ1-6; TRBD1 might be the D (5 bases). Trimming removed 5 bases at V and 9 bases at J, with 17 bases between. Per the germline V gene, CDR1 is DFQATT and CDR2 is SNEGSKA (reference sequence). The CDR3 contains 14 residues. The CDR3 sequence is CSAAQVAGSSPLHF. Here the CDR3 DNA reads TGCAGTGCTGCTCAGGTGGCAGGGAGTTCACCCCTCCACTTT.

This clonotype has just a few counts. J is TRBJ2-3 and V is TRBV5-1, with 7 bases fitting TRBD2. V shed 4 bases and J 6 bases; nucleotides not matched to a gene: 2. The CDR3 has 12 residues. The germline V gene encodes CDR1 SGHRS and CDR2 YFSETQ. CDR3 sequence reads: CASSRAGDTQYF. The CDR3 DNA reads as TGCGCCAGCAGCCGAGCGGGGGATACGCAGTATTTT. Full variable domain (rest looked up from reference TRBV5-1 and TRBJ2-3): KAGVTQTPRYLIKTRGQQVTLSCSPISGHRSVSWYQQTPGQGLQFLFEYFSETQRNKGNFPGRFSGRQFSNSRSEMNVSTLELGDSALYLCASSRAGDTQYFGPGTRLTVL.

This clonotype was observed at least ten times. The V call is TRBV7-8, the J call TRBJ1-6, with D possibly TRBD1 on 5 matching bases. V was cut by 4 bases and J by 10 bases, with 20 bases left in between. The CDR3 spans 16 residues. Germline V gene sequence: CDR1 SGHVS, CDR2 FQNEAQ. The CDR3 DNA sequence: TGTGCCAGCAGCTCCCCCAGGAGAGGGGACGGATCACCCCTCCACTTT. Translating gives CASSSPRRGDGSPLHF. The variable domain in full, completed from reference TRBV7-8 and TRBJ1-6, reads GAGVSQSPRYKVAKRGQDVALRCDPISGHVSLFWYQQALGQGPEFLTYFQNEAQLDKSGLPSDRFFAERPEGSVSTLKIQRTQQEDSAVYLCASSSPRRGDGSPLHFGNGTRLTVT.